The sequence of this TCR beta chain was determined in a study of shared clonotypes between healthy human individuals. General study findings and limits: Compared with clonotypes that all four donors shared, non-shared clonotypes had lower generation probabilities.

Sequencing used immunoSEQ multiplex PCR; TCRdb keeps in-frame clones, though not all of them. The sample lists millions of clones; just over 90% were seen once. Trimming shortened V by 5 bases and J by 4 bases, and 11 bases separated the two germline ends. Germline CDR1 is SGHNT and CDR2 is YENEEA. The length of the CDR3 is 13 residues. Notes on this clone: Its cognate antigen is unknown. The same CDR3 can be traced to other DNA sequences in this sample.

This receptor was identified in a young man in good health. The gene calls are TRBV11-3 and TRBJ2-5, with TRBD2 as a possible D gene (6 bases). The specimen was naive CD4+ T cells sorted from blood. The subset here: CD45RA+ positively selected. The CDR3 nucleotides are TGTGCCAGCAGCCTGGGACTCCGAGAGACCCAGTACTTC. This translates into CASSLGLRETQYF.